A selection of T cell receptor beta chains follows, all from one sample in a study of control samples from healthy donors and cancer patients. Profiling relied on immunoSEQ multiplex PCR, and the TCRdb table lists in-frame clones only, not all of them. The sample shows approximately 100,000 clones, around 90% of them seen only once. The sequenced sample consisted of blood. The receptors were gathered from a human donor in good health. The donor label of this sample is uncertain. Each CDR3 is given without its conserved first and last residue.

V: TRBV19
J: TRBJ1-6
CDR3: ASTLGGAVVNSPLH

V: TRBV20-1
J: TRBJ2-7
CDR3: SASRTEPYEQY

V: TRBV5-1
J: TRBJ2-5
CDR3: ASSQRGSQGTQY

V: TRBV7-9
J: TRBJ1-1
CDR3: ASSLARVLMNTEAF

V: TRBV28
J: TRBJ1-5
CDR3: AGQTGGHQPQH

V: TRBV7-9
J: TRBJ2-3
CDR3: ASSLAGGDTQY

V: TRBV5-6
J: TRBJ1-2
CDR3: ASSLDQGARGYT

V: TRBV2
J: TRBJ1-4
CDR3: ASSPDVEKLF

V: TRBV19
J: TRBJ1-5
CDR3: ASSQGQSDNQPQH

V: TRBV13
J: TRBJ2-7
CDR3: ASSPFDGGPYEQY

V: TRBV19
J: TRBJ2-1
CDR3: ASSTDRQPTYNEQF

V: TRBV3-1/TRBV3-2
J: TRBJ1-4
CDR3: ASSQEGRSNEKLF

V: TRBV6-4
J: TRBJ1-4
CDR3: ASSAQAGNEKLF

V: TRBV19
J: TRBJ1-6
CDR3: ASSISGNSPLH

V: TRBV7-6
J: TRBJ1-4
CDR3: ASSSTGVIRTNEKLF

V: TRBV6-6
J: TRBJ1-2
CDR3: ASSYSEEAHGYT

V: TRBV19
J: TRBJ1-2
CDR3: ASRERAGYGYT

V: TRBV5-4
J: TRBJ1-1
CDR3: ASSRGQGVNTEAF

V: TRBV2
J: TRBJ1-2
CDR3: ASSESKGWGDDGYT

V: TRBV24-1
J: TRBJ1-3
CDR3: ATSDLGNTIY

V: TRBV30
J: TRBJ2-2
CDR3: AWSVRNTGELF

V: TRBV5-5
J: TRBJ2-1
CDR3: ASSFESYNEQF

V: TRBV2
J: TRBJ2-2
CDR3: ASKQRGTTGELF

V: TRBV27
J: TRBJ1-4
CDR3: ASSLQGAREKLF

V: TRBV5-1
J: TRBJ2-7
CDR3: ASSFRGSSVPYEQY

V: TRBV6-1
J: TRBJ1-5
CDR3: ASSEAGTGHQPQH

V: TRBV6-1
J: TRBJ1-5
CDR3: ASSASTRDSLSNQPQH

V: TRBV19
J: TRBJ2-5
CDR3: ASSSPRTGAQETQY

V: TRBV3-1/TRBV3-2
J: TRBJ2-2
CDR3: ASSQVNWLASNTGELF

V: TRBV25-1
J: TRBJ1-2
CDR3: ASSDQREGERGYT

V: TRBV3-1/TRBV3-2
J: TRBJ2-2
CDR3: ASSQMGPVNTGELF

V: TRBV19
J: TRBJ1-5
CDR3: ASSRQGAGQPQH

V: TRBV4-2
J: TRBJ2-3
CDR3: ASSRSGEVTDTQY

V: TRBV10-1
J: TRBJ2-1
CDR3: ASSALAGVPYNEQF

V: TRBV13
J: TRBJ1-2
CDR3: ASSPKGTGGYGYT

V: TRBV7-9
J: TRBJ2-2
CDR3: ASTRAGELF

V: TRBV4-1
J: TRBJ2-5
CDR3: ASSQEGGQPGETQY

V: TRBV7-6
J: TRBJ1-3
CDR3: ASSLGPLSGNTIY

V: TRBV7-9
J: TRBJ2-5
CDR3: ASSRGTGGEETQY

V: TRBV30
J: TRBJ1-2
CDR3: AWSVSPGNYGYT

V: TRBV18
J: TRBJ1-1
CDR3: ASSPQTNTEAF

V: TRBV27
J: TRBJ1-2
CDR3: ASSGDRAYGYT

V: TRBV30
J: TRBJ2-4
CDR3: ASQRLAKNIQY

V: TRBV27
J: TRBJ2-2
CDR3: ASRRATGELF

V: TRBV12-3/TRBV12-4
J: TRBJ1-1
CDR3: ASSSDRNTEAF

V: TRBV7-3
J: TRBJ2-3
CDR3: ASSPGTSGADTQY

V: TRBV6-5
J: TRBJ1-2
CDR3: ASSSAWGRGYT

V: TRBV3-1/TRBV3-2
J: TRBJ2-7
CDR3: ASSQGKYEQY

V: TRBV29-1
J: TRBJ1-1
CDR3: SGKGQMNTEAF

V: TRBV19
J: TRBJ1-2
CDR3: ASSIRDKSNYGYT

V: TRBV2
J: TRBJ1-1
CDR3: ASSDIDRAFSVTEAF

V: TRBV9
J: TRBJ1-6
CDR3: ASSVGNIYNSPLH

V: TRBV2
J: TRBJ2-7
CDR3: ASRRGTYEQY

V: TRBV2
J: TRBJ1-2
CDR3: ASLGGRVSNGYT

V: TRBV5-6
J: TRBJ1-2
CDR3: ASSLSRANYGYT